This TCR beta chain was sequenced in a study of T cells in Graves' hyperthyroidism and ophthalmopathy. The CDR3 contains 14 residues. With V trimmed by 4 bases and J by 5 bases, 7 bases remained unmatched. CDR1 is SGDLS, CDR2 YYNGEE, per germline. There were TCR beta CDR3 regions amplified from RNA transcripts. The primer set for the first-round RT-PCR of the TCR CDR3 was HTBI. Via MiXCR, TCRdb re-called the multiplex PCR reads, giving one row per CDR3 protein. Of about 680,000 distinct CDR3 sequences listed, under 45% were seen once; the top ten hold roughly 30%. This chain links TRBV9 with TRBJ1-2, with TRBD1 identical over 8 bases. The clonotype comes from a woman between 40 and 50 years old with Graves' hyperthyroidism. The sequencing input was blood. This chain's CDR3 is CASSPRDRGYGYTF. CDR3 bases: TGTGCCAGCAGCCCCAGAGACAGGGGATATGGCTACACCTTC.